This passage covers 21 T cell receptor beta chains from one sample sequenced in a study of blood T cell repertoires in COVID-19 (dated by TCRdb to 2020 to 2021). Library preparation used the immunoSEQ multiplex PCR assay. TCRdb obtained this table from immuneACCESS and retained in-frame rearrangements with V and J assigned. These tables miss some clones; where compared with another copy, unresolved V genes account for less than half of the shortfall, and the remainder is unexplained. This sample has 540,000 or so clones in its table, and approximately 88% of those were observed once. The top ten clones comprise under 8.5% of the sample. The sample consisted of peripheral blood. These receptor sequences come from a woman in her 50s with COVID-19, enrolled during active disease.

This clone occurred a few times. CDR3 DNA: TGTGCCAGCTCAGCGACAGTTGGGAACACTGAAGCTTTCTTT. Residues: CASSATVGNTEAFF. The rearrangement uses TRBV18 and TRBJ1-1; a weak D match, TRBD1 (5 bases). V shed 5 bases and J shed 1 base, with 11 bases lying between them. Germline CDR1 is KGHSH and CDR2 is LQKENI. The CDR3 contains 14 residues.

The table lists this clone with a count of one. The chain combines TRBV18 with TRBJ2-7; 8 nucleotides align to TRBD1. V lost 1 base to trimming and J lost 5 bases; unmatched junction nucleotides: 4. The CDR3 runs 14 residues. Germline CDR1 and CDR2: KGHSH and LQKENI. The CDR3 DNA follows: TGTGCCAGCTCACCACTGACAGGGGTGGACGAGCAGTACTTC. Protein: CASSPLTGVDEQYF.

This clone was recorded a few times. The chain has TRBV9 and TRBJ1-5, with D perhaps matching TRBD1 (6 bases). The V gene's germline CDR1 is SGDLS and CDR2 YYNGEE. The CDR3 spans 14 residues. Trimming left V 4 bases short and J 9 bases short, with 17 bases between. Here the CDR3 DNA reads TGTGCCAGCAGCCCCCCAGGGGTAAGTGGGCCCCAGCATTTT. It codes for CASSPPGVSGPQHF.

This clone was seen only once. Within the sample, other DNA sequences also encode this same CDR3. The V gene is TRBV5-1, the J gene TRBJ1-2; 9 bases map to TRBD1. The CDR3 is 14 amino acids. J lost 4 bases, V lost 4 bases, and 5 bases had no gene match. Germline CDR1 SGHRS, CDR2 YFSETQ. The CDR3 region has the DNA TGCGCCAGCAGCCCGGGACAGGGTTCCTATGGCTACACCTTC. Translated, it gives CASSPGQGSYGYTF.

This clone was found a few times. This chain uses TRBV6-5 with TRBJ1-5; D ambiguous. V shed 7 bases and J shed 0 bases, with 7 bases lying between them. The CDR3 has 13 amino acids. Germline V lookup: CDR1 MNHEY, CDR2 SVGAGI. The CDR3, as DNA: TGTGCCAGCATCCTTAATAGCAATCAGCCCCAGCATTTT. Translation gives CASILNSNQPQHF.

The chain has TRBV7-9 and TRBJ2-2; 10 bases agree with TRBD1. In germline, CDR1 is SEHNR, CDR2 FQNEAQ (reference sequence). The CDR3 totals 19 residues. V lost 7 bases, J lost 9 bases, and 23 bases stayed unmatched. CDR3 sequence (DNA): TGTGCCAGCATCCCGACCTTGGGAACCGGGACAGGGGTCCCCCGGGAGCTGTTTTTT. Amino acids: CASIPTLGTGTGVPRELFF.

This clone was seen only once. The chain links TRBV5-1 to TRBJ2-1; no definite D call. Trimming shortened V by 3 bases and J by 6 bases, and 10 bases separated the two germline ends. Germline loops: CDR1 SGHRS, CDR2 YFSETQ. The CDR3 covers 13 residues. The CDR3 DNA is TGCGCCAGCAGCTCGAATACCGGCAATGAGCAGTTCTTC. Protein sequence: CASSSNTGNEQFF.

The sample holds one count of this clone. This sequence joins TRBV9 and TRBJ2-7; TRBD1 matches 8 bases. Germline lookup yields CDR1 SGDLS and CDR2 YYNGEE. The CDR3 runs 14 residues. Trimming at V came to 3 bases and at J to 2 bases, leaving 4 bases not matched to a gene. DNA for the CDR3: TGTGCCAGCAGCGCGACAGGGGCTCCCTACGAGCAGTACTTC. Translating it yields CASSATGAPYEQYF.

The chain's CDR3 is CASSFIPGELFF. In DNA, the CDR3 is TGTGCCAGCAGTTTTATTCCCGGGGAGCTGTTTTTT. The V call is TRBV12-3 or TRBV12-4, the J call TRBJ2-2; D is ambiguous. The CDR3 length is 12 residues. Trimming took 3 bases from V and 6 from J, leaving 5 bases between them.

The CDR3 DNA reads as TGTGCCAGCAGCGCCTACAGGGACCTCAATCAGCCCCAGCATTTT. It codes for CASSAYRDLNQPQHF. This sequence joins TRBV9 and TRBJ1-5, with D perhaps TRBD1 (6 bases). This CDR3 spans 15 amino acids. Trimming took 3 bases from V and 3 from J, leaving 13 bases between them. CDR1 SGDLS and CDR2 YYNGEE come from the germline V gene.

The DNA for the CDR3 is TGTGCCAGCAGTTCCTCGGGACTAGCGGGGTGGAATGAGCAGTTCTTC. It encodes CASSSSGLAGWNEQFF. The V call is TRBV27, the J call TRBJ2-1; TRBD2 aligns across 13 bases. In germline, CDR1 is MNHEY, CDR2 SMNVEV (reference sequence). CDR3 length equals 16 residues. Losses at the gene ends were 4 bases for V and 7 bases for J; bases not matched to a gene: 7.

This rearrangement joins TRBV6-1 to TRBJ1-2; 7 bases line up with TRBD1. V trimming: 0 bases; J trimming: 4 bases; junction bases outside the gene matches: 8. Germline V CDR1 and CDR2: MNHNS, SASEGT. The CDR3 consists of 16 residues. The CDR3 loop reads CASSEAGAGGSYGYTF. The CDR3 DNA sequence: TGTGCCAGCAGTGAAGCTGGGGCAGGGGGTAGCTATGGCTACACCTTC.

This chain links TRBV5-6 with TRBJ1-6, with D possibly TRBD1 on 5 matching bases. The CDR3 extends over 17 amino acids. Germline V gene lookup returns CDR1 SGHDT and CDR2 YYEEEE. The ends were cut back, 4 bases at V and 6 bases at J, with 20 bases in the middle. This CDR3 is CASSPGVWGEGNSPLHF. In DNA form, the CDR3 reads TGTGCCAGCAGCCCGGGGGTATGGGGGGAAGGTAATTCACCCCTCCACTTT.

This clone has only one observation. The chain joins TRBV9 to TRBJ1-2, with D possibly TRBD1 on 6 matching bases. Per the germline V gene, CDR1 is SGDLS and CDR2 is YYNGEE. The CDR3 loop spans 14 amino acids. The V end was cut by 0 bases, the J end by 9 bases, with 15 bases between. For the CDR3, the DNA is TGTGCCAGCAGCGTAGGGCATACAGGGTCCCGCTACACCTTC. Protein product: CASSVGHTGSRYTF.

The chain links TRBV6-2 or TRBV6-3 to TRBJ1-2; TRBD1 agrees at 7 bases. V lost 1 base, J lost 4 bases, and 18 bases stayed unmatched. Germline lookup yields CDR1 MNHEY and CDR2 SVGEGT. The CDR3 contains 19 residues. CDR3: CASSYLQGTGARKFYGYTF. CDR3 sequence (DNA): TGTGCCAGCAGTTACTTGCAAGGAACAGGGGCGCGAAAGTTCTATGGCTACACCTTC.

This chain links TRBV28 with TRBJ2-3; TRBD1 matches at 7 bases. V shed 3 bases, J shed 0 bases, and the junction held 6 bases outside the gene matches. Germline-derived CDR1 and CDR2 are MDHEN and SYDVKM. This CDR3 is built from 16 residues. The CDR3 DNA sequence: TGTGCCAGCAGTTTCGCCGGGACAGTTAGCACAGATACGCAGTATTTT. Amino acid sequence: CASSFAGTVSTDTQYF.

As for this clone: At the DNA level, this CDR3 is encoded by other sequences in the same sample as well. The chain has TRBV3-1 (or the pseudogene TRBV3-2) and TRBJ2-7; D unclear. Germline V gives CDR1 LGHDT, CDR2 YNNKEL (reference sequence). Trimming cost V 1 base and J 0 bases, with 7 bases left between them. The CDR3 runs to 14 residues. CDR3 loop: CASSQGTGSYEQYF. The DNA of the CDR3 is TGTGCCAGCAGCCAAGGAACGGGCTCCTACGAGCAGTACTTC.

This sequence joins TRBV5-1 and TRBJ2-2; no reliable D call. Per germline, CDR1 SGHRS and CDR2 YFSETQ. V shed 4 bases and J shed 0 bases, with 7 bases lying between them. CDR3 length equals 14 residues. The CDR3 protein is CASSVRANTGELFF. The DNA for the CDR3 is TGCGCCAGCAGCGTCCGGGCGAACACCGGGGAGCTGTTTTTT.

This CDR3 reads CASRRQLASPLHF. In DNA, the CDR3 is TGTGCCAGCAGACGACAGCTTGCTTCACCCCTCCACTTT. The V gene is TRBV12-3 or TRBV12-4, the J gene TRBJ1-6; a possible D gene is TRBD1 (5 bases). V lost 6 bases and J 9 bases, leaving 12 bases between the germline ends. This CDR3 is 13 amino acids long.

The chain joins TRBV7-2 to TRBJ2-1, with 13 bases fitting TRBD2. V was clipped by 5 bases and J by 7 bases; unmatched bases: 8. Germline V gives CDR1 SGHTA, CDR2 FQGNSA. The CDR3 is 16 amino acids. The DNA for the CDR3 is TGTGCCAGCAGCCGCCACCGGACTAGCGGGGGAAATGAGCAGTTCTTC. Amino acids: CASSRHRTSGGNEQFF.

This rearrangement joins TRBV28 to TRBJ1-2; weak D call: TRBD1 (6 bases). Between the trimmed V and J ends, which lost 6 bases and 4 bases, there was a span of 12 bases. The CDR3 length is 13 residues. Germline V gives CDR1 MDHEN, CDR2 SYDVKM. CDR3 region: CASRLTGFYGYTF. DNA for the CDR3: TGTGCCAGCAGGTTGACAGGTTTCTATGGCTACACCTTC.